Below are 32 T cell receptor beta chains sequenced from a single sample in a study of CD8 T cells in ankylosing spondylitis. Study outcomes and limitations: Seemingly characteristic of ankylosing spondylitis blood was a TCR beta motif consisting of about 8 highly homologous variants.

A single record per CDR3 protein comes from TCRdb applying MiXCR to the 5' RACE reads. The table has some 100,000 distinct CDR3 sequences, about 8.1% seen once; the top ten hold more than 30%. Their specific antigens are unknown. Sequenced: blood, either unsorted or a sorted T cell fraction (not recorded which). The receptors stem from a male donor with ankylosing spondylitis.

Remarks on this clonotype: A much larger clonotype is one base distant, so this may be a read error. The J gene is TRBJ2-7, the V gene TRBV6-1, with a possible D match to TRBD1 (6 bases). The germline V gene encodes CDR1 MNHNS and CDR2 SASEGT. The V gene lost 4 bases and the J gene lost 4 bases, with 14 bases spanning the gap. This CDR3 has 14 residues. In DNA, the CDR3 is TGTGCCAGCAGTGGAACAGGGTCCCATTACGAGCAGTACTTC. As protein: CASSGTGSHYEQYF.

This clonotype has ten or more counts. CDR3 region: CASSLVAGRIYEQYF. The DNA of the CDR3 is TGTGCCAGCAGCCTGGTGGCAGGGCGAATCTACGAGCAGTACTTC. The chain links TRBV7-9 to TRBJ2-7; maybe TRBD1 (5 bases). This CDR3 region has 15 residues. Per germline, CDR1 SEHNR and CDR2 FQNEAQ (reference sequence). V gave up 5 bases and J gave up 3 bases, with 17 bases separating them.

This clonotype came up a few times. The V and J genes are TRBV19 and TRBJ2-1, with 10 positions matching TRBD1. The V gene end was trimmed by 7 bases and the J gene end by 7 bases; junction bases not matched to a gene: 10. The CDR3 consists of 15 residues. From germline, CDR1 is LNHDA and CDR2 SQIVND (reference sequence). Here the CDR3 reads CASTRDRGLENEQFF. The DNA of the CDR3 is TGTGCCAGTACCCGGGACAGGGGCTTGGAGAATGAGCAGTTCTTC.

This clonotype was counted many times. The genes are TRBV10-2 and TRBJ2-7; 9 bases agree with TRBD2. The V gene's germline CDR1 is WSHSY and CDR2 SAAADI. The CDR3 totals 15 residues. Trimming at V came to 2 bases and at J to 2 bases, leaving 4 bases not matched to a gene. In DNA, the CDR3 is TGCGCCAGCAGTGAGAGGGCGGGAGGGCCCTACGAGCAGTACGTC. It translates to CASSERAGGPYEQYV.

There are a few counts of this clonotype. J is TRBJ2-5 and V is TRBV6-2 or TRBV6-3; no clear D gene. Germline V gene data show CDR1 as MNHEY and CDR2 as SVGEGT. This CDR3 is 12 amino acids long. Trimming stripped 0 bases from V and 5 bases from J, with 4 bases between. The CDR3 region is CASSYSLETQYF. As DNA, the CDR3 is TGTGCCAGCAGTTACTCGTTGGAGACCCAGTACTTC.

The chain employs TRBV15 and TRBJ1-1; D possibly corresponds to TRBD1 (5 bases). Germline CDR1 is LNHNV and CDR2 is YYDKDF (reference sequence). The CDR3 is made up of 14 amino acids. V was clipped by 5 bases and J by 6 bases, with 16 bases between them. CDR3 nucleotide sequence: TGTGCCACCAGCGGAAGGGACCTTACAGCTGAAGCTTTCTTT. It specifies CATSGRDLTAEAFF.

In this sample, this clonotype turned up many times. The chain links TRBV7-9 to TRBJ1-6, with 8 bases aligning to TRBD1. The germline CDR1 and CDR2 sequences are SEHNR and FQNEAQ (reference sequence). V was pared by 4 bases and J by 0 bases, with 5 bases of the junction left unmatched. CDR3 size: 17 residues. CDR3 nucleotide sequence: TGTGCCAGCAGCTCGACAGGGGCCAGCTCCTATAATTCACCCCTCCACTTT. Its protein is CASSSTGASSYNSPLHF. The complete variable domain, with remaining parts taken from reference TRBV7-9 and TRBJ1-6, reads DTGVSQNPRHKITKRGQNVTFRCDPISEHNRLYWYRQTLGQGPEFLTYFQNEAQLEKSRLLSDRFSAERPKGSFSTLEIQRTEQGDSAMYLCASSSTGASSYNSPLHFGNGTRLTVT.

The chain is built from TRBV12-3 or TRBV12-4 and TRBJ2-1, with TRBD2 identical over 7 bases. The V gene end was trimmed by 1 base and the J gene end by 2 bases; junction bases not matched to a gene: 5. This CDR3 has 16 residues. The DNA for the CDR3 is TGTGCCAGCAGTTTAGGCCCGGGACTAACCTACAATGAGCAGTTCTTC. Translating it yields CASSLGPGLTYNEQFF.

The rearrangement links TRBV6-2 or TRBV6-3 to TRBJ2-3; a weak D match, TRBD2 (6 bases). From germline, CDR1 is MNHEY and CDR2 SVGEGT. There are 15 residues in the CDR3. The V end lost 2 bases, the J end lost 4 bases, and 13 bases lay between the germline ends. The CDR3 nucleotides read TGTGCCAGCAGTTACCGGGGGTGGTCGTCAGATACGCAGTATTTT. Translating gives CASSYRGWSSDTQYF.

This clonotype was seen more than once but under ten times. The V and J genes are TRBV6-5 and TRBJ1-1; D might be TRBD1 (5 bases). The CDR3 sequence is 13 residues long. The germline V and J ends were trimmed by 1 base and 5 bases, with 8 bases remaining between them. CDR1 is MNHEY, CDR2 SVGAGI, per germline. The chain's CDR3 is CASSYLGVTEAFF. CDR3 coding DNA: TGTGCCAGCAGTTACTTGGGGGTGACTGAAGCTTTCTTT.

The DNA for the CDR3 is TGTGCCAGCAGCTTAATACAGGGAACCCCAACTAGGGCCTACGAGCAGTACTTC. This encodes CASSLIQGTPTRAYEQYF. The V and J genes are TRBV13 and TRBJ2-7; a possible D gene is TRBD1 (6 bases). V was shortened by 2 bases and J by 2 bases, with 22 bases between the two germline ends. Germline CDR1 is PRHDT and CDR2 is FYEKMQ (reference sequence). The CDR3 covers 18 residues.

This chain connects TRBV5-6 to TRBJ2-1; 11 bases agree with TRBD2. Germline assignment: CDR1 SGHDT and CDR2 YYEEEE. The CDR3 is 19 amino acids. V shed 4 bases, J shed 4 bases, and the junction held 16 bases outside the gene matches. The CDR3 nucleotides read TGTGCCAGCAGCGACGGGACAGCCCTTTCTAGCGGGAGGTACAATGAGCAGTTCTTC. Translating gives CASSDGTALSSGRYNEQFF.

This chain joins TRBV27 and TRBJ2-5; D is ambiguous. The CDR3 runs to 14 residues. Trimming cost V 6 bases and J 5 bases, with 16 bases left between them. CDR1 is MNHEY, CDR2 SMNVEV, per germline (reference sequence). The CDR3 sequence is CASRMIQAKETQYF. The CDR3 coding sequence is TGTGCCAGCAGAATGATTCAGGCGAAGGAGACCCAGTACTTC.

This clonotype was observed a few times. The chain carries TRBV28 and TRBJ2-5; 12 bases are a match to TRBD2. The CDR3 loop spans 15 amino acids. Germline V gene data show CDR1 as MDHEN and CDR2 as SYDVKM. J was trimmed by 5 bases and V by 6 bases; bases with no gene match: 7. The CDR3 bases are TGTGCCAGCAGGAGACTAGCGGGAGAGGGGGAGACCCAGTACTTC. Translated, it gives CASRRLAGEGETQYF.

CDR3 loop: CARAGGNNEKLFF. The CDR3 DNA reads as TGTGCCAGAGCCGGAGGGAATAATGAAAAACTGTTTTTT. This chain joins TRBV2 and TRBJ1-4; D gene unclear. Trimming pared 9 bases from V and 4 bases from J, leaving 12 bases between. This CDR3 contains 13 residues. The germline V gene has CDR1 SNHLY and CDR2 FYNNEI. Filled out from reference TRBV2 and TRBJ1-4, the complete variable domain reads EPEVTQTPSHQVTQMGQEVILRCVPISNHLYFYWYRQILGQKVEFLVSFYNNEISEKSEIFDDQFSVERPDGSNFTLKIRSTKLEDSAMYFCARAGGNNEKLFFGSGTQLSVL.

This clonotype was detected only a few times. This rearrangement joins TRBV6-1 to TRBJ1-2; 9 nucleotides align to TRBD1. This CDR3 contains 14 residues. Germline V gene data show CDR1 as MNHNS and CDR2 as SASEGT. The ends lost 6 bases at V and 5 bases at J; junction bases unmatched: 7. The CDR3 here is CASREPGTGYGYTF. The CDR3 nucleotides read TGTGCCAGCAGGGAGCCCGGGACAGGGTATGGCTACACCTTC.

There are many counts of this clonotype. V and J are TRBV6-2 or TRBV6-3 and TRBJ2-7; the match to TRBD1 covers 10 bases. The germline V gene encodes CDR1 MNHEY and CDR2 SVGEGT. Unmatched junction bases numbered 4, after V lost 6 bases and J lost 2 bases. CDR3 length: 14 residues. CDR3: CASRPGTGAYEQYF. CDR3 DNA sequence: TGTGCCAGCAGGCCCGGGACAGGGGCCTACGAGCAGTACTTC.

The chain recombines TRBV10-3 with TRBJ2-2; 9 nucleotides agree with TRBD1. The length of the CDR3 is 15 residues. Trimming cost V 6 bases and J 7 bases; bases outside gene matches: 9. The germline V gene encodes CDR1 ENHRY and CDR2 SYGVKD. DNA for the CDR3: TGTGCCATCAGCCTCGACAGGGGGAGTGGCGGGGAGCTGTTTTTT. Its protein is CAISLDRGSGGELFF.

This clonotype was detected many times. The chain carries TRBV27 and TRBJ2-1; no clear D. Germline V CDR1 and CDR2: MNHEY, SMNVEV (reference sequence). The CDR3 sequence is 11 residues long. V gave up 1 base and J gave up 10 bases, with 5 bases separating them. DNA for the CDR3: TGTGCCAGCAGTTTATTTGAAGAGCAGTTCTTC. As protein: CASSLFEEQFF.

The rearrangement uses TRBV9 and TRBJ2-1; D is ambiguous. V lost 0 bases to trimming and J lost 4 bases, with 14 bases between them. Per germline, CDR1 SGDLS and CDR2 YYNGEE. CDR3 length equals 16 residues. CDR3 loop: CASSVGGSRIYNEQFF. The CDR3 nucleotides are TGTGCCAGCAGCGTAGGAGGCAGCAGGATTTACAATGAGCAGTTCTTC.

The sample holds many counts of this clonotype. This chain connects TRBV5-6 to TRBJ2-7; no definite D call. Germline CDR1 SGHDT, CDR2 YYEEEE. Trimming stripped 0 bases from V and 3 bases from J, with 10 bases between. The CDR3 has 14 amino acids. This chain's CDR3 is CASSLARSGYEQYF. CDR3 sequence (DNA): TGTGCCAGCAGCTTGGCCCGGTCGGGCTACGAGCAGTACTTC.

This clonotype was detected only a few times. V usage is TRBV7-9 and J usage is TRBJ1-1; D unresolved. The CDR3 covers 12 residues. Trimming took off 7 bases at V and 4 bases at J, with 10 bases between the two ends. The germline V gene encodes CDR1 SEHNR and CDR2 FQNEAQ (reference sequence). DNA of the CDR3: TGTGCCAGCACCGCCGGCGGCACTGAAGCTTTCTTT. This sequence encodes CASTAGGTEAFF.

This clonotype was seen more than once but under ten times. The chain carries TRBV20-1 and TRBJ2-7; no clear D gene. Germline CDR1 reads DFQATT; CDR2 reads SNEGSKA (reference sequence). The V and J ends lost 4 bases and 0 bases respectively, with 16 bases between them. CDR3 length equals 15 residues. The CDR3 spells CSATRQSLSSYEQYF. DNA of the CDR3: TGCAGTGCTACGCGGCAGTCCCTTTCCTCCTACGAGCAGTACTTC.

At least ten counts were recorded for this clonotype. Here the CDR3 reads CATSTIGVDDNEQFF. The CDR3 DNA is TGTGCCACCAGCACAATCGGGGTCGATGACAATGAGCAGTTCTTC. This chain joins TRBV15 and TRBJ2-1; TRBD2 might be the D (5 bases). CDR1 LNHNV and CDR2 YYDKDF come from the germline V gene (reference sequence). CDR3 length: 15 amino acids. The V gene lost 4 bases and the J gene lost 5 bases, with 15 bases spanning the gap.

This rearrangement joins TRBV7-9 to TRBJ2-2, with a possible D match to TRBD2 (6 bases). The CDR3 length is 16 residues. Per the germline V gene, CDR1 is SEHNR and CDR2 is FQNEAQ (reference sequence). Trimming removed 4 bases from V and 5 bases from J, with 17 bases in between. The CDR3 here is CASSSFPAGFTGELFF. As DNA, the CDR3 is TGTGCCAGCAGCTCGTTCCCGGCGGGATTTACCGGGGAGCTGTTTTTT.

The chain carries TRBV29-1 and TRBJ2-1, with TRBD2 matching 8 bases. The trim removed 4 bases at V and 3 bases at J, leaving 5 bases unmatched. This CDR3 comprises 14 residues. Germline V gene sequence: CDR1 SQVTM, CDR2 ANQGSEA. In nucleotides, the CDR3 is TGCAGCGTTGCCCGAGCGGGAGACTACAATGAGCAGTTCTTC. It is translated as CSVARAGDYNEQFF.

In this sample, this clonotype turned up many times. The chain links TRBV29-1 to TRBJ1-1; D call uncertain. Trimming removed 5 bases at V and 2 bases at J, with 6 bases between. This CDR3 comprises 11 residues. CDR1 is SQVTM and CDR2 is ANQGSEA in the germline V gene. For the CDR3, the DNA is TGCAGCGTTTTCCATAACACTGAAGCTTTCTTT. It encodes CSVFHNTEAFF.

This chain joins TRBV24-1 and TRBJ2-1; D might be TRBD1 (5 bases). Per germline, CDR1 KGHDR and CDR2 SFDVKD. Trimming removed 7 bases from V and 3 bases from J, with 6 bases in between. CDR3 size: 12 residues. Here the CDR3 reads CATSDSYNEQFF. The DNA of the CDR3 is TGTGCCACCAGCGACAGCTACAATGAGCAGTTCTTC.

The genes are TRBV18 and TRBJ2-3; D not resolved. V was clipped by 0 bases and J by 6 bases, with 13 bases between them. Germline CDR1 KGHSH, CDR2 LQKENI. The CDR3 is 15 amino acids. The DNA of the CDR3 is TGTGCCAGCTCACCACCGATCATGGGTCGGGATACGCAGTATTTT. Translated: CASSPPIMGRDTQYF.

This clonotype has just a few counts. The CDR3 region has the DNA TGCGCCAGCAGCCAAGATCCGGGACTAGCGGGAGTTGAGCAGTTCTTC. Translated: CASSQDPGLAGVEQFF. The chain recombines TRBV4-1 with TRBJ2-1; TRBD2 matches at 14 bases. The CDR3 contains 16 residues. Germline V lookup: CDR1 MGHRA, CDR2 YSYEKL. Trimming at V came to 0 bases and at J to 9 bases, leaving 4 bases not matched to a gene.

The rearrangement links TRBV2 to TRBJ2-7, with 7 bases that match TRBD1. V dropped 4 bases and J dropped 0; count of bases not matched to a gene: 0. CDR3 size: 13 residues. Germline V gives CDR1 SNHLY, CDR2 FYNNEI. CDR3 residues: CASSGDSSYEQYV. The CDR3 nucleotides read TGTGCCAGCAGTGGGGACAGCTCCTACGAGCAGTACGTC.

This chain uses TRBV2 with TRBJ1-5; 8 bases align to TRBD1. The CDR3 sequence is 15 residues long. CDR1 and CDR2 from the germline V gene are SNHLY and FYNNEI. Trimming cost V 6 bases and J 7 bases; bases outside gene matches: 11. CDR3 residues: CASREKTGARQPQHF. DNA of the CDR3: TGTGCCAGCAGAGAGAAGACAGGGGCCAGGCAGCCCCAGCATTTT.